This TCR beta chain was documented in a study of blood T cells in healthy people across ages. Through a sample-barcoded 5' primer and a J-beta primer mix, a second PCR was run for about 7 to 12 cycles. TCRdb processed the 5' RACE reads anew with MiXCR; each CDR3 protein has one entry. This table holds 500,000 to 700,000 distinct CDR3 sequences, around 31% found once. This clonotype has at least ten counts. All donors came from Russia, were Caucasian and healthy, and spanned ages roughly 6 to 95. Researchers isolated at least 7 million PBMCs per sample. Sequencing used blood. This receptor was identified in an elderly woman in good health.

The CDR3 bases are TGTGCCACCAGCGGACGGGACAGGGGATACACTGAAGCTTTCTTT. Residues: CATSGRDRGYTEAFF. The J gene is TRBJ1-1, the V gene TRBV15, with TRBD1 identical over 10 bases. V shed 5 bases, J shed 3 bases, and the junction held 6 bases outside the gene matches. Germline V lookup: CDR1 LNHNV, CDR2 YYDKDF (reference sequence). There are 15 residues in the CDR3.